One sample yielded the 13 T cell receptor beta chains listed below, sequenced in a study of liver allograft versus peripheral blood T cells (dated by TCRdb to between 2020 and 2021). In the study overall: In liver transplant recipients, the study looked at T cell receptor repertoires in the peripheral blood and set them against the repertoires found within the transplanted livers.

TCRdb records Illumina MiSeq as the sequencer. Through fastp at Q25 and MiXCR, TCRdb rebuilt clones from the public reads, retaining in-frame beta chains. Each CDR3 protein gets just one entry, which takes the most common genes and DNA from the rows behind it. The sample records about 9,000 distinct CDR3 sequences, over 14% of which are singletons. 2.5% to 3.5% of the sample lies in the top ten. The origin of the receptors is a human patient who had a liver transplant. After a transplant, not all T cells may be the patient's own; some may come from the graft donor.

The chain has TRBV12-3 or TRBV12-4 and TRBJ1-2; TRBD1 is a possible D gene (5 bases). Trimming stripped 3 bases from V and 11 bases from J, with 10 bases between. The CDR3 contains 11 residues. The CDR3 reads CASSLGVGYTF. The CDR3 bases are TGTGCCAGCAGTTTGGGGGTGGGGTACACCTTC.

By sample share, this clonotype is medium-sized. The genes are TRBV6-2 or TRBV6-3 and TRBJ2-1; D might be TRBD1 or TRBD2, each matching 5 bases. Germline values: CDR1 MNHEY, CDR2 SVGEGT. This CDR3 has 15 amino acids. The ends were cut back, 7 bases at V and 5 bases at J, with 18 bases in the middle. The CDR3 DNA sequence: TGTGCCAGCACACTGTCTTGGGACCGAAACAATGAGCAGTTCTTC. Amino acids: CASTLSWDRNNEQFF.

The CDR3, as DNA: TGTGCCAGCAGCCCTACAGGCCGGGGAACCGGGGAGCTGTTTTTT. This codes for CASSPTGRGTGELFF. The V gene is TRBV3-1, the J gene TRBJ2-2; the D gene could be TRBD1 or TRBD2 (5 bases each). V gave up 4 bases and J gave up 5 bases, with 14 bases separating them. Germline-derived CDR1 and CDR2 are LGHDT and YNNKEL (reference sequence). The CDR3 has 15 residues.

V is TRBV19 and J is TRBJ2-1, with TRBD1 as a possible D gene (5 bases). The CDR3 is 13 residues long. V was cut by 6 bases and J by 6 bases, with 12 bases left in between. Germline values: CDR1 LNHDA, CDR2 SQIVND (reference sequence). For the CDR3, the DNA is TGTGCCAGTAGAAAGACCCAGGGCAATGAGCAGTTCTTC. Translating gives CASRKTQGNEQFF.

This clonotype counts as medium-sized (0.01 to 0.1%). This rearrangement joins TRBV6-1 to TRBJ1-2, with 9 bases lining up with TRBD1. J gave up 5 bases and V 5 bases, and 9 bases lay outside the gene matches. The CDR3 has 15 residues. CDR1 and CDR2 from the germline V gene are MNHNS and SASEGT. The CDR3 nucleotides read TGTGCCAGCAGTAGACCGGGACAGGGTAGTTATGGCTACACCTTC. This gives the protein CASSRPGQGSYGYTF.

This clonotype was found a few times. The chain joins TRBV28 to TRBJ1-4; D call uncertain. This CDR3 has 13 amino acids. Germline lookup yields CDR1 MDHEN and CDR2 SYDVKM. The V end was cut by 6 bases, the J end by 8 bases, with 13 bases between. The CDR3 DNA reads TGTGCCAGCAGCCCCTCTGCCGTGGAAAAACTGTTTTTT. Translated, it gives CASSPSAVEKLFF.

In this sample, this clonotype turned up many times. J is TRBJ1-1 and V is TRBV18; D gene uncertain. The CDR3 extends over 13 amino acids. Germline assignment: CDR1 KGHSH and CDR2 LQKENI. Trimming cost V 3 bases and J 2 bases, with 7 bases left between them. CDR3 nucleotide sequence: TGTGCCAGCTCACCTCTGGTTAACACTGAAGCTTTCTTT. As protein: CASSPLVNTEAFF.

The genes are TRBV12-3 or TRBV12-4 and TRBJ2-7; the match to TRBD2 covers 10 bases. The CDR3 runs 13 residues. The J segment lost 6 bases and the V segment lost 3 bases, leaving 2 bases of the junction unmatched. In DNA form, the CDR3 reads TGTGCCAGCAGTTTTAGCGGGGGGTCCGAGCAGTACTTC. Amino acid sequence: CASSFSGGSEQYF.

This clonotype is medium-sized. The chain is built from TRBV28 and TRBJ1-2; D unresolved. Germline CDR1 MDHEN, CDR2 SYDVKM. V lost 3 bases, J lost 4 bases, and 6 bases lay in between. The CDR3 runs 12 residues. The CDR3 sequence is CASSFVRYGYTF. The CDR3 DNA is TGTGCCAGCAGTTTCGTCCGCTATGGCTACACCTTC.

Relative to its sample, this clonotype is medium-sized. The V call is TRBV6-5, the J call TRBJ2-7; the match to TRBD2 covers 16 bases. This CDR3 region has 19 residues. The J segment lost 2 bases and the V segment lost 8 bases, leaving 15 bases of the junction unmatched. CDR1 is MNHEY, CDR2 SVGAGI, per germline. CDR3 DNA sequence: TGTGCCAGCTCCATGAAGGGGGGACTAGCGGGGGGGAGTACCTACGAGCAGTACTTC. Translated, it gives CASSMKGGLAGGSTYEQYF.

This chain's CDR3 is CASSLSGNTEAFF. The DNA for the CDR3 is TGTGCCAGCAGCTTATCAGGGAACACTGAAGCTTTCTTT. The chain recombines TRBV9 with TRBJ1-1, with unresolved D. Trimming took 4 bases from V and 1 from J, leaving 8 bases between them. Germline V gene lookup returns CDR1 SGDLS and CDR2 YYNGEE. This CDR3 is built from 13 residues.

This clonotype is classed as medium-sized. The rearrangement links TRBV19 to TRBJ1-5; D is undetermined. Deletions cut 3 bases from V and 4 bases from J, with 16 bases between. The germline CDR1 and CDR2 sequences are LNHDA and SQIVND (reference sequence). This CDR3 is built from 16 residues. In DNA, the CDR3 is TGTGCCAGTAGTATGGTTGGGGTATTTTCTAATCAGCCCCAGCATTTT. This encodes CASSMVGVFSNQPQHF.

This clonotype was seen a few times. The V call is TRBV2, the J call TRBJ1-2; TRBD1 is a possible D gene (5 bases). With 0 bases removed from V and 4 bases from J, the gap between germline ends came to 18 bases. CDR3 length: 17 amino acids. CDR1 SNHLY and CDR2 FYNNEI come from the germline V gene. The CDR3, as DNA: TGTGCCAGCAGTGAAGCGCAAGGGACGTATTCCTTCTATGGCTACACCTTC. Residues: CASSEAQGTYSFYGYTF.